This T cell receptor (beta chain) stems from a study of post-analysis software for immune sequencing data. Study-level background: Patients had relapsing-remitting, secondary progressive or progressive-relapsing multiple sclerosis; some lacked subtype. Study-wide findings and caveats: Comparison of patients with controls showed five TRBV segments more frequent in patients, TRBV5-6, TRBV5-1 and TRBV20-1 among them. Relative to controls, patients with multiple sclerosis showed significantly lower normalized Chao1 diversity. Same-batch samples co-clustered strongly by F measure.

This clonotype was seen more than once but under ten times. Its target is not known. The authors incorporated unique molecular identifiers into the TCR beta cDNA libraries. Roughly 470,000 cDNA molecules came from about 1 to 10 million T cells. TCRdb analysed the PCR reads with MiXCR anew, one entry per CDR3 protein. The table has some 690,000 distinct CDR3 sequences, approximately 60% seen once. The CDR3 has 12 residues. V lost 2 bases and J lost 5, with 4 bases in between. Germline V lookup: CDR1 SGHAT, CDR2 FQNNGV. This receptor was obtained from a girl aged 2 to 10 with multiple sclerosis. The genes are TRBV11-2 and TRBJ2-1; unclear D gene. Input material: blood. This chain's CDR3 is CASSLQDNEQFF. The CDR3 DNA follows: TGTGCCAGCAGCTTACAGGACAATGAGCAGTTCTTC.